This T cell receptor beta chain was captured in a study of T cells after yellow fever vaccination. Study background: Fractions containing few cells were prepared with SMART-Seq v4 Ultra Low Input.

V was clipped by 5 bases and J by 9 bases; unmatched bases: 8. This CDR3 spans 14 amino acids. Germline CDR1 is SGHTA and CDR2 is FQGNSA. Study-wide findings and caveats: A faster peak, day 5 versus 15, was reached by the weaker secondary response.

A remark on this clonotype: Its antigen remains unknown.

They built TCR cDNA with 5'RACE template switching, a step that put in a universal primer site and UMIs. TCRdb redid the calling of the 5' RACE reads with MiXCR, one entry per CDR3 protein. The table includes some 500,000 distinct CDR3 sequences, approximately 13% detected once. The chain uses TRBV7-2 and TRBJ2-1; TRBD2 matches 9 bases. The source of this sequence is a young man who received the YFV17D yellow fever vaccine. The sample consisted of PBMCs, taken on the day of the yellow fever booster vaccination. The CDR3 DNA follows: TGTGCCAGCAGCCGGAGCGGGAGGCCGACTGAGCAGTTCTTC. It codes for CASSRSGRPTEQFF.